This is a list of T cell receptor beta chains from one sample in a study of shared clonotypes between healthy human individuals. Sequencing used immunoSEQ multiplex PCR; TCRdb keeps in-frame clones, though not all of them. The sample contains about 1,900,000 clones, just under 95% of which appear only once. Sequencing was carried out using naive CD8+ T cells sorted from blood. These receptors all stem from a young man in good health. The CDR3 runs from the conserved cysteine through the conserved F or W. Clone size is shown for a subset of rows, as once, few, many or a class of expanded clone.

J gene | V gene | clone size | CDR3 protein
TRBJ2-7 | TRBV10-2 | once | CASRHLTGIEQYF
TRBJ2-7 | TRBV11-2 | NA | CASFGTGGSPEQYF
TRBJ1-4 | TRBV10-1 | NA | CASTLKDRVGEKLFF
TRBJ2-4 | TRBV6-6 | NA | CASTRDDRAKNIQYF
TRBJ1-1 | TRBV19 | NA | CASSDLNTEAFF
TRBJ2-7 | TRBV6-5 | NA | CASSYGGGYSYEQYF
TRBJ2-2 | TRBV7-6 | NA | CASSAYPGLAGGAGELFF
TRBJ1-2 | TRBV27 | NA | CASSLSMADYFYGYTF
TRBJ2-3 | TRBV27 | NA | CASSLSPGLSTDTQYF
TRBJ1-3 | TRBV7-2 | once | CASSLVLGQGPTIYF
TRBJ2-5 | TRBV28 | NA | CASSPGTSGGPNQETQYF
TRBJ2-7 | TRBV27 | NA | CASSQVSNTYEQYF
TRBJ2-1 | TRBV9 | NA | CASSPFGEGILYNEQFF
TRBJ1-1 | TRBV27 | NA | CASSSGGLTEAFF
TRBJ2-1 | TRBV9 | NA | CAILLLAGLKKWFF
TRBJ2-4 | TRBV5-6 | NA | CASSLQGEAKNIQYF
TRBJ2-1 | TRBV27 | NA | CASSPRSGGYNEQFF
TRBJ2-7 | TRBV15 | once | CATSSVGTYEQYF
TRBJ1-1 | TRBV7-8 | NA | CASSTTGGTEAFF
TRBJ1-1 | TRBV5-4 | NA | CASSPTAIDTEAFF
TRBJ1-1 | TRBV5-4 | NA | CASSEFWGETEAFF
TRBJ2-7 | TRBV7-2 | NA | CASSRATRYEQYF
TRBJ2-2 | TRBV4-3 | once | CASSRSAPGELFF
TRBJ1-1 | TRBV28 | once | CASSTIRSLDTEAFF
TRBJ2-7 | TRBV9 | NA | CASSVGGGIVYEQYF
TRBJ1-4 | TRBV9 | NA | CASSGSPGQGATGNEKLFF
TRBJ2-1 | TRBV6-5 | NA | CASSYSVNNEQFF
TRBJ1-1 | TRBV9 | NA | CASSHRQGSSHMNTEAFF
TRBJ2-3 | TRBV7-2 | NA | CASSLGPEKDTQYF
TRBJ1-6 | TRBV27 | NA | CASSETGPRGSPLHF
TRBJ2-1 | TRBV5-6 | NA | CASSLLGEGRDNEQFF
TRBJ1-4 | TRBV19 | NA | CASSIDLAEEQAESEKLFF